The clone carrying this T cell receptor beta chain was seen many times. The antigen remains unidentified. This sample stems from a study of T-cell reconstitution after alpha-beta-depleted transplantation in children. Findings of the study overall: By one year post-transplant, T-cell counts and diversity largely arose from T cells that were newly produced. Surviving thymic progenitors and recipient T cells were the source of high TCRbeta diversity at day 60 in some patients. Expanded graft clones numbering several hundred reportedly gave rise to alpha-beta T cells about two months after transplant.

Germline V gene sequence: CDR1 SQVTM, CDR2 ANQGSEA. V was shortened by 3 bases and J by 2 bases, with 10 bases between the two germline ends. The CDR3 runs to 13 residues. Unique molecular identifiers were incorporated when the TCRbeta library was constructed. TCRdb called the PCR reads again in MiXCR, with one record for every CDR3 protein. The sample holds 330,000 or so distinct CDR3 sequences, just over 7.5% seen once. The chain recombines TRBV29-1 with TRBJ1-2; perhaps TRBD1 as D (6 bases). The sequencing here drew on peripheral blood, taken 360 days after TCRalphabeta/CD19-depleted stem cell transplant. This sequence was found in a female patient younger than 10 who had a stem cell transplant for Fanconi anemia, so the T cells may come from the graft donor. CDR3 sequence (DNA): TGCAGCGTTGACCTTACAGGGAACTATGGCTACACCTTC. This encodes CSVDLTGNYGYTF.